The present T cell receptor (beta chain) was sequenced within a study of T cell responses to AZD1222 COVID-19 vaccine (dated by TCRdb to the early 2020s). Describing the broader study: TCR sequencing was performed for 230 to 250 trial participants, of whom some 200 were given two doses of AZD1222 and roughly 25 were given two doses of MenACWY control vaccine. Trial participants were enrolled by age into 18-55, 56-69 and 70-plus year subgroups, with about 150, 28 and 57 TCR-sequenced participants respectively. Study-wide findings and limitations: Because no day 14 peak-response samples were available, repertoires were characterized only after the peak T cell response. The 56-69-year group was small, and its depth increase did not reach significance, likely because of low power. After two AZD1222 doses, spike-specific TCR breadth and depth were significantly higher than at day 0 and than in MenACWY recipients. The whole spike protein was spanned by vaccine-associated CD4 TCRs, and dominant responses were seen in regions 160-218 and 743-854. Participants were mostly white British, with more females than males. The authors suggested clonal diversity may have been underestimated. Conclusions about previously exposed vaccinees were limited because only a handful of AZD1222 recipients were SARS-CoV-2 seropositive at baseline. Epitopes outside the regions mutated in the B.1.351 and B.1.1.7 variants were reportedly recognized by nearly half of the unique spike-specific TCRs.

The time point label, as the study defines it: baseline before first vaccination. This specimen's treatment or condition label, interpreted: meningococcal conjugate vaccine given as trial control. The vaccinee samples were drawn from two UK trials, COV001 and COV002, one of which was a single-blind randomized controlled phase 2/3 trial testing AZD1222 (ChAdOx1 nCoV-19) in healthy adults. Trial participant PBMC samples were collected at day 0 and day 28 after the second dose for TCRbeta chain sequencing. V loses 5 bases, J loses 4 bases, and the germline ends lie 9 bases apart. Based on the germline V gene, the CDR1 and CDR2 sequences are SGHDN and FVKESK. CDR3 length: 13 amino acids, cysteine to phenylalanine. Solely the CDR3 DNA is kept, with 39 bases framed from the first base. The CDR3 regions of human TCRbeta chains were subjected to immunosequencing. In the source study's methods: Repertoire TCRs were matched against a reference library of SARS-CoV-2-specific TCRs generated with the MIRA antigen-specificity platform. Breadth was defined as the fraction of unique TCRs that were SARS-CoV-2-associated. Depth was defined as the fraction of total T cells that were SARS-CoV-2-associated. Using the MIRA data, each spike-specific TCR was assigned both to the spike region to which the TCR was reactive and to a CD4 or CD8 class. Log10-transformed breadth and depth values were compared by one-way ANOVA with Sidak's multiple comparisons tests. This is the immuneACCESS table as TCRdb keeps it, with only in-frame sequences that have V and J called. A part of the clones is gone; compared with another copy, unresolved V genes explain less than half, and the rest is unexplained. For V, J and clone size, that table is used; D and trimming come from the DNA. This sample comprises 120,000 to 150,000 clones, around four fifths of them detected only once. The ten most abundant clones make up 3.5% to 5% of the sample.

Notes on this clone: No antigen is known for it. No clone much larger than this one lies a single base away; base qualities are absent.

The sequences come from peripheral blood, collected on day 0 of MenACWY control vaccination. The TCR was taken from an adult in good health. The rearranged segments are TRBV14 and TRBJ2-1; TRBD1 is possibly the D segment (6 matching bases). At the DNA level, the sequence is TGTGCCAGCAGCTCCCAGGGGTACAATGAGCAGTTCTTC. Its translation is CASSSQGYNEQFF.